The clone carrying this TCR beta chain was detected only a few times. As yet, its antigen is unknown. The source of the sample is a study of T-cell memory formation after mild COVID-19. Study as a whole: TCR clusters largely stayed donor specific. The study, taken as a whole, reports: A second wave expanding day 15 to 37 was CD4+-biased; contracting clones were balanced. That cross-reactive memory joined was suggested by some responding clones appearing in pre-infection memory.

TCRdb itself ran the 5' RACE reads through MiXCR, one entry per CDR3 protein. The data show 250,000 to 300,000 distinct CDR3 sequences, with roughly 8% seen just once and 20% to 25% held by the top ten. This CDR3 spans 14 amino acids. Germline-derived CDR1 and CDR2 are SGHVT and SQSDAQ. V was pared by 6 bases and J by 4 bases, with 13 bases between. What was sequenced was PBMCs or a T cell subset sorted from them (not recorded which). The V gene is TRBV7-4, the J gene TRBJ1-5, with D perhaps matching TRBD1 (5 bases). The receptor's source is a man between 18 and 29 years old who had mild COVID-19 (a few samples of this study predate the infection). Cell type and time point are not known. CDR3 sequence: CASRTRGGNQPQHF. Written as DNA, the CDR3 is TGTGCCAGCAGAACACGTGGGGGTAATCAGCCCCAGCATTTT.